The 28 T cell receptor beta chains below were found in one sample sequenced in a study of T cell responses to AZD1222 COVID-19 vaccine. The method was immunoSEQ multiplex PCR; TCRdb's version includes in-frame clones alone and lacks a portion of them. The sample consists of roughly 180,000 clones, 90% to 95% of them appearing once. Sequencing used peripheral blood, obtained on day 0 of AZD1222 vaccination. These receptors were obtained from an adult in good health.

The chain has TRBV25-1 and TRBJ2-7; unclear D gene. The CDR3 spans 13 residues. Germline V lookup: CDR1 MGHDK, CDR2 SYGVNS. Trimming removed 7 bases from V and 4 bases from J, with 14 bases in between. The CDR3 reads CASTSTKGYEQYF. The CDR3 DNA sequence: TGTGCCAGCACCTCAACCAAGGGTTACGAGCAGTACTTC.

V and J are TRBV27 and TRBJ2-3; 10 nucleotides line up with TRBD2. Germline V gene sequence: CDR1 MNHEY, CDR2 SMNVEV (reference sequence). There are 16 residues in the CDR3. V was pared by 5 bases and J by 5 bases, with 10 bases of the junction left unmatched. CDR3 protein: CASSTLAGARQDTQYF. CDR3 nucleotides: TGTGCCAGCAGTACCCTAGCGGGGGCACGGCAAGATACGCAGTATTTT.

V and J are TRBV6-6 and TRBJ2-1; 10 bases are a match to TRBD2. Germline loops: CDR1 MNHNY, CDR2 SVGAGI (reference sequence). The ends lost 5 bases at V and 6 bases at J; junction bases unmatched: 16. The length of the CDR3 is 18 residues. DNA for the CDR3: TGTGCCAGCAGTCGACGAGCGGGAGGGCACAAGACGGGCAATGAGCAGTTCTTC. Translated: CASSRRAGGHKTGNEQFF.

The genes are TRBV14 and TRBJ1-2, with a possible D match to TRBD1 (5 bases). V was shortened by 0 bases and J by 5 bases, with 16 bases between the two germline ends. CDR1 and CDR2 (germline): SGHDN, FVKESK. The CDR3 extends over 16 amino acids. This CDR3 is CASSQEGPNAVYGYTF. CDR3 DNA: TGTGCCAGCAGCCAAGAGGGACCGAATGCCGTATATGGCTACACCTTC.

V gene TRBV10-3 combines with J gene TRBJ2-1; 14 bases agree with TRBD2. Looked up from germline, CDR1 is ENHRY and CDR2 is SYGVKD. This CDR3 region has 22 residues. J gave up 0 bases and V 4 bases, and 17 bases lay outside the gene matches. CDR3 region: CAISAGTGLAGVSLSSYNEQFF. In DNA, the CDR3 is TGTGCCATCAGTGCGGGTACGGGACTAGCGGGAGTTTCCTTAAGCTCCTACAATGAGCAGTTCTTC.

The J gene is TRBJ2-7, the V gene TRBV27; D remains ambiguous. Trimming removed 8 bases from V and 4 bases from J, with 6 bases in between. The CDR3 has 10 residues. From germline, CDR1 is MNHEY and CDR2 SMNVEV (reference sequence). The DNA for the CDR3 is TGTGCCAGCTACGATTACGAGCAGTACTTC. Translation: CASYDYEQYF.

The CDR3: CASSMAITNYGYTF. Here the CDR3 DNA reads TGTGCCAGTAGTATGGCCATTACTAACTATGGCTACACCTTC. The rearrangement joins TRBV19 to TRBJ1-2; unclear D gene. Germline V gives CDR1 LNHDA, CDR2 SQIVND (reference sequence). The CDR3 contains 14 residues. The ends were cut back, 3 bases at V and 0 bases at J, with 8 bases in the middle. The complete variable domain, with remaining parts taken from reference TRBV19 and TRBJ1-2, reads DGGITQSPKYLFRKEGQNVTLSCEQNLNHDAMYWYRQDPGQGLRLIYYSQIVNDFQKGDIAEGYSVSREKKESFPLTVTSAQKNPTAFYLCASSMAITNYGYTFGSGTRLTVV.

The chain employs TRBV7-8 and TRBJ2-7; D may be TRBD1 (6 bases). CDR3 length: 15 residues. Germline CDR1 SGHVS, CDR2 FQNEAQ. The V end was cut by 5 bases, the J end by 2 bases, with 16 bases between. The CDR3 bases are TGTGCCAGCAGCCGAAATCCGGACAGAGCCTACGAGCAGTACTTC. Encoded protein: CASSRNPDRAYEQYF.

J is TRBJ2-2 and V is TRBV12-5, with TRBD2 matching over 11 bases. The length of the CDR3 is 17 residues. With 0 bases clipped from V and 4 bases from J, the junction kept 4 bases outside the gene matches. Germline V lookup: CDR1 LGHNT, CDR2 FRNRAP. The CDR3: CASGLVIGTSGTGELFF. DNA of the CDR3: TGTGCTAGTGGTTTGGTTATAGGGACTAGCGGCACCGGGGAGCTGTTTTTT.

The chain links TRBV10-3 to TRBJ2-3, with TRBD1 matching over 11 bases. Germline-derived CDR1 and CDR2 are ENHRY and SYGVKD. This CDR3 has 14 amino acids. The J segment lost 5 bases and the V segment lost 7 bases, leaving 5 bases of the junction unmatched. CDR3 in amino acids: CAIMRTGGLDTQYF. CDR3 coding DNA: TGTGCCATCATGAGGACAGGGGGCTTAGATACGCAGTATTTT.

As regards this clone: Other DNA sequences in the same sample also yield this CDR3. CDR3 nucleotide sequence: TGTGCCATCAGTGAGCCCGGTCAGGGAGGGTCCACTGAAGCTTTCTTT. Translated, it gives CAISEPGQGGSTEAFF. The chain carries TRBV10-3 and TRBJ1-1, with D possibly matching TRBD1 (5 bases). This CDR3 is built from 16 residues. V was cut by 2 bases and J by 4 bases, with 17 bases left in between. CDR1 is ENHRY, CDR2 SYGVKD, per germline.

The CDR3 loop reads CASSLTRGLAGGTEQFF. The CDR3 bases are TGTGCCAGCAGCTTGACAAGGGGACTAGCGGGGGGGACTGAGCAGTTCTTC. The rearrangement uses TRBV5-4 and TRBJ2-1, with TRBD2 identical over 16 bases. Germline CDR1 reads SGHNT; CDR2 reads YYREEE (reference sequence). The CDR3 has 17 amino acids. Trimming at V came to 1 base and at J to 9 bases, leaving 7 bases not matched to a gene. The entire variable domain, with the rest obtained from reference TRBV5-4 and TRBJ2-1, is as follows: ETGVTQSPTHLIKTRGQQVTLRCSSQSGHNTVSWYQQALGQGPQFIFQYYREEENGRGNFPPRFSGLQFPNYSSELNVNALELDDSALYLCASSLTRGLAGGTEQFFGPGTRLTVL.

The chain carries TRBV11-2 and TRBJ2-5; no clear D. CDR3 length: 15 residues. Per the germline V gene, CDR1 is SGHAT and CDR2 is FQNNGV. Trimming took 2 bases from V and 5 from J, leaving 15 bases between them. The CDR3 is CASSLRPGPGETQYF. CDR3 nucleotides: TGTGCCAGCAGCTTAAGGCCAGGCCCTGGGGAGACCCAGTACTTC.

This chain joins TRBV5-6 and TRBJ1-2, with 9 bases aligning to TRBD1. Trimming at V came to 4 bases and at J to 4 bases, leaving 11 bases not matched to a gene. The CDR3 has 16 amino acids. The germline V gene has CDR1 SGHDT and CDR2 YYEEEE. CDR3 DNA sequence: TGTGCCAGCAGCCACTCCACTATGACAGGGGGCTATGGCTACACCTTC. This encodes CASSHSTMTGGYGYTF.

The chain uses TRBV5-4 and TRBJ1-6, with 8 bases aligning to TRBD1. Germline assignment: CDR1 SGHNT and CDR2 YYREEE (reference sequence). The CDR3 consists of 15 residues. Unmatched junction bases numbered 6, after V lost 4 bases and J lost 6 bases. CDR3 protein: CASSQDRGSNSPLHF. CDR3 DNA sequence: TGTGCCAGCAGCCAAGACAGGGGTAGTAATTCACCCCTCCACTTT.

The sample holds a few counts of this clone. The chain links TRBV9 to TRBJ2-3, with D possibly called TRBD1 or TRBD2 (5 bases each). Looked up from germline, CDR1 is SGDLS and CDR2 is YYNGEE. Deletions cut 3 bases from V and 0 bases from J, with 11 bases between. This CDR3 has 15 amino acids. CDR3 sequence (DNA): TGTGCCAGCAGCGAAGGGGACGGCAGCACAGATACGCAGTATTTT. Translated: CASSEGDGSTDTQYF. Together with reference TRBV9 and TRBJ2-3, the CDR3 gives the full variable domain: DSGVTQTPKHLITATGQRVTLRCSPRSGDLSVYWYQQSLDQGLQFLIQYYNGEERAKGNILERFSAQQFPDLHSELNLSSLELGDSALYFCASSEGDGSTDTQYFGPGTRLTVL.

The chain is built from TRBV27 and TRBJ2-1; possibly TRBD2 for D (6 bases). The V gene's germline CDR1 is MNHEY and CDR2 SMNVEV (reference sequence). The CDR3 runs 14 residues. The V end lost 6 bases, the J end lost 7 bases, and 16 bases lay between the germline ends. CDR3 bases: TGTGCCAGCAGCCCGACCCAGGCGGGAAATGAGCAGTTCTTC. This codes for CASSPTQAGNEQFF.

This chain joins TRBV28 and TRBJ2-7; D unclear. This CDR3 contains 11 residues. Germline assignment: CDR1 MDHEN and CDR2 SYDVKM. Trimming shortened V by 5 bases and J by 2 bases, and 4 bases separated the two germline ends. The CDR3 protein is CASSPTYEQYF. The CDR3, as DNA: TGTGCCAGCAGTCCTACCTACGAGCAGTACTTC.

This chain uses TRBV19 with TRBJ1-2; D not certain. CDR1 and CDR2 from the germline V gene are LNHDA and SQIVND (reference sequence). V gave up 5 bases and J gave up 8 bases, with 9 bases separating them. CDR3 length equals 11 residues. The CDR3 sequence: CASSAARGYTF. As DNA, the CDR3 is TGTGCCAGTAGTGCGGCGAGAGGCTACACCTTC.

This clone occurred a few times. The gene calls are TRBV6-2 or TRBV6-3 and TRBJ2-2; 13 bases are shared with TRBD2. Trimming cost V 6 bases and J 3 bases; bases outside gene matches: 10. CDR3 size: 18 residues. Germline CDR1 reads MNHEY; CDR2 reads SVGEGT. The CDR3 reads CASSPPGTSGEYTGELFF. CDR3 DNA: TGTGCCAGCAGCCCGCCCGGGACTAGCGGGGAGTACACCGGGGAGCTGTTTTTT.

This clone was recorded only once. This chain uses TRBV24-1 with TRBJ2-7, with TRBD1 matching over 8 bases. Trimming took 5 bases from V and 2 from J; bases not matched to a gene: 7. The germline V gene encodes CDR1 KGHDR and CDR2 SFDVKD. The length of the CDR3 is 15 residues. The CDR3 region is CATSGTGTGAYEQYF. The CDR3 coding sequence is TGTGCCACCAGTGGCACCGGGACAGGCGCCTACGAGCAGTACTTC.

The V call is TRBV27, the J call TRBJ1-6, with D uncertain. The CDR3 is made up of 15 amino acids. CDR1 is MNHEY and CDR2 is SMNVEV in the germline V gene (reference sequence). V gave up 2 bases and J gave up 8 bases, with 13 bases separating them. In nucleotides, the CDR3 is TGTGCCAGCAGTTTAGGGGTGGAGATCTATTCACCCCTCCACTTT. As protein: CASSLGVEIYSPLHF.

This clone is a singleton in its sample. V and J are TRBV5-6 and TRBJ2-1; 7 bases map to TRBD2. This CDR3 is built from 15 residues. V lost 5 bases, J lost 0 bases, and 5 bases stayed unmatched. Germline V CDR1 and CDR2: SGHDT, YYEEEE. CDR3 nucleotides: TGTGCCAGCAGGGATGGCGGGAGCTCCTACAATGAGCAGTTCTTC. This translates into CASRDGGSSYNEQFF.

The V gene is TRBV29-1, the J gene TRBJ2-5, with D possibly matching TRBD2 (6 bases). Germline V lookup: CDR1 SQVTM, CDR2 ANQGSEA. The CDR3 contains 13 residues. DNA for the CDR3: TGCCTCGGGCGGGGTGCAGCGGAAGAGACCCAGTACTTC. Its protein product is CLGRGAAEETQYF. Using reference TRBV29-1 and TRBJ2-5 for the parts outside the CDR3, the full variable domain is SAVISQKPSRDICQRGTSLTIQCQVDSQVTMMFWYRQQPGQSLTLIATANQGSEATYESGFVIDKFPISRPNLTFSTLTVSNMSPEDSSIYLCLGRGAAEETQYFGPGTRLLVL.

The chain joins TRBV7-2 to TRBJ1-6, with 9 bases matching TRBD1. V was clipped by 1 base and J by 7 bases; unmatched bases: 2. CDR3 length: 15 residues. Germline V gene sequence: CDR1 SGHTA, CDR2 FQGNSA. The CDR3 protein is CASSLGTGVNSPLHF. CDR3 DNA sequence: TGTGCCAGCAGCTTAGGGACAGGGGTGAATTCACCCCTCCACTTT.

The chain carries TRBV7-9 and TRBJ2-1; 8 bases agree with TRBD1. V gave up 5 bases and J gave up 7 bases; unmatched junction bases: 4. Germline CDR1 and CDR2: SEHNR and FQNEAQ (reference sequence). This CDR3 spans 13 amino acids. CDR3 sequence reads: CASSTGGKNEQFF. CDR3 coding DNA: TGTGCCAGCAGCACAGGGGGGAAAAATGAGCAGTTCTTC.

This chain connects TRBV21-1 to TRBJ2-1; TRBD2 is the table's D call, not checked against the DNA. TRBV21-1 is a listed pseudogene. The CDR3 has 17 amino acids. The chain's CDR3 is CASSKGGCDTPYNEQFF. CDR3 bases: TGTGCCAGCAGCAAGGGGGGATGCGACACCCCCTACAATGAGCAGTTCTTC.

The V gene is TRBV7-3, the J gene TRBJ2-1; the D gene is possibly TRBD1 (6 bases). The CDR3 has 15 residues. Trimming took off 2 bases at V and 9 bases at J, with 17 bases between the two ends. The germline V gene encodes CDR1 SGHTA and CDR2 FQGTGA. The CDR3 reads CASSLWAGDIGEQFF. The CDR3 coding sequence is TGTGCCAGCAGCTTATGGGCAGGGGATATAGGTGAGCAGTTCTTC. Filled out from reference TRBV7-3 and TRBJ2-1, the complete variable domain reads GAGVSQTPSNKVTEKGKYVELRCDPISGHTALYWYRQSLGQGPEFLIYFQGTGAADDSGLPNDRFFAVRPEGSVSTLKIQRTERGDSAVYLCASSLWAGDIGEQFFGPGTRLTVL.